These 22 T cell receptor beta chains were sequenced from one sample in a study of T cell repertoires in cytomegalovirus infection. The antigens for these receptors are not known. One entry per CDR3 protein, called by TCRdb with MiXCR from the reads. This sample has about 830,000 distinct CDR3 sequences, with about 30% found just once. The source material was cultured CD8+ T cells from PBMCs, sampled from culture after CMV antigen stimulation. These receptors all stem from a human donor in good health (CMV status not recorded). Some clones in this sample may be carry-over from other donors' samples.

V and J are TRBV6-5 and TRBJ1-6; no firm D call. The germline V gene has CDR1 MNHEY and CDR2 SVGAGI. Trimming stripped 5 bases from V and 0 bases from J, with 8 bases between. This CDR3 contains 15 residues. CDR3: CASSPYSSYNSPLHF. The CDR3 bases are TGTGCCAGCAGTCCTTATAGCTCCTATAATTCACCCCTCCACTTT.

This clonotype occurred once. The chain is built from TRBV5-1 and TRBJ2-1, with 7 bases matching TRBD2. Unmatched junction bases numbered 10, after V lost 2 bases and J lost 8 bases. The length of the CDR3 is 15 residues. Per the germline V gene, CDR1 is SGHRS and CDR2 is YFSETQ. The CDR3 region is CASSFSGPPSDEQFF. CDR3 nucleotide sequence: TGCGCCAGCAGCTTTAGCGGGCCCCCCTCTGATGAGCAGTTCTTC.

This clonotype appeared a few times. The J gene is TRBJ1-2, the V gene TRBV6-2 or TRBV6-3, with 7 bases fitting TRBD1. Losses at the gene ends were 6 bases for V and 8 bases for J; bases not matched to a gene: 15. The CDR3 spans 15 residues. CDR1 is MNHEY, CDR2 SVGEGT, per germline. The CDR3 spells CASSTGTDLAWGYTF. As DNA, the CDR3 is TGTGCCAGCAGCACCGGGACAGACCTTGCGTGGGGCTACACCTTC.

In this sample, this clonotype turned up many times. At one end, the junction sequence differs from germline, possibly due to a read error. The chain carries TRBV12-3 or TRBV12-4 and TRBJ2-7; the D call may be TRBD1 or TRBD2 (6 bases each). This CDR3 is 14 amino acids long. The CDR3 is CASSLGGGSYEQYF. CDR3 in DNA: TGTGCCAGCAGCTTAGGAGGGGGATCTTACGAGCAGTACTTC.

V and J are TRBV5-1 and TRBJ2-2; D gene ambiguous. From germline, CDR1 is SGHRS and CDR2 YFSETQ. V was pared by 4 bases and J by 5 bases, with 9 bases between. The CDR3 extends over 13 amino acids. CDR3 nucleotide sequence: TGCGCCAGCAGCAGACGTTTTACCGGGGAGCTGTTTTTT. This codes for CASSRRFTGELFF.

The V gene is TRBV11-1, the J gene TRBJ2-6; D gene ambiguous. V dropped 5 bases and J dropped 0 bases, with 20 bases sitting between them. This CDR3 is 19 amino acids long. Germline CDR1 reads SGHAT; CDR2 reads FQDESV (reference sequence). The CDR3 DNA reads TGTGCCAGCAGCCCCGGACCGGGCTCTGGCCTCTCTGGGGCCAACGTCCTGACTTTC. It codes for CASSPGPGSGLSGANVLTF.

This chain links TRBV20-1 with TRBJ2-7; 10 nucleotides agree with TRBD1. V shed 5 bases and J 6 bases; nucleotides not matched to a gene: 10. This CDR3 has 14 residues. Germline CDR1 DFQATT, CDR2 SNEGSKA (reference sequence). The CDR3 loop reads CSAEGTGVQSEQYF. The CDR3 bases are TGCAGTGCTGAGGGGACAGGGGTCCAGAGCGAGCAGTACTTC.

About this clonotype: A far larger clone is off by one base, so a read error is likely. J is TRBJ1-1 and V is TRBV7-2, with TRBD1 matching 7 bases. Germline V gene lookup returns CDR1 SGHTA and CDR2 FQGNSA. The CDR3 sequence is 14 residues long. The CDR3 spells CVSSPGQLNTEAFF. CDR3 DNA: TGTGTCAGCAGCCCGGGACAGTTGAACACTGAAGCTTTCTTT.

This clonotype occurred a few times. This chain connects TRBV6-4 to TRBJ2-1; D ambiguous. V was cut by 3 bases and J by 4 bases, with 7 bases left in between. CDR1 is MRHNA, CDR2 SNTAGT, per germline. The CDR3 sequence is 13 residues long. As DNA, the CDR3 is TGTGCCAGCAGTGATTTCTTATACAATGAGCAGTTCTTC. Protein: CASSDFLYNEQFF.

V is TRBV27 and J is TRBJ2-3; either TRBD1 or TRBD2 may supply D (6 bases each). This CDR3 comprises 15 residues. Germline assignment: CDR1 MNHEY and CDR2 SMNVEV (reference sequence). Trimming took 9 bases from V and 2 from J, leaving 18 bases between them. CDR3 region: CASQVGGKSTDTQYF. The CDR3, as DNA: TGTGCCAGTCAAGTAGGGGGGAAATCCACAGATACGCAGTATTTT.

This clonotype was found once. The junction differs from germline at one of its ends, possibly a read error. The V and J genes are TRBV7-4 and TRBJ2-1, with TRBD1 matching over 7 bases. From germline, CDR1 is SGHVT and CDR2 SQSDAQ. The CDR3 extends over 15 amino acids. CDR3 DNA: TGTACCAGCAGCTTATATGACAGGGAAGTTAATGAGCAGTTCTTC. This gives the protein CTSSLYDREVNEQFF.

A few counts support this clonotype. This chain uses TRBV11-2 with TRBJ2-2, with TRBD1 matching over 7 bases. This CDR3 region has 17 residues. Germline-derived CDR1 and CDR2 are SGHAT and FQNNGV. V gave up 2 bases and J gave up 1 base; unmatched junction bases: 7. This chain's CDR3 is CASSLWGRGKNTGELFF. The CDR3 nucleotides read TGTGCCAGCAGCTTATGGGGCAGGGGGAAGAACACCGGGGAGCTGTTTTTT.

The chain links TRBV5-5 to TRBJ2-3; weak D call: TRBD2 (5 bases). The CDR3 runs to 17 residues. Germline V CDR1 and CDR2: SGHKS, YYEKEE (reference sequence). The V and J ends lost 3 bases and 1 base respectively, with 18 bases between them. This CDR3 reads CASSWTWIPEGTDTQYF. CDR3 nucleotides: TGTGCCAGCAGCTGGACTTGGATCCCCGAAGGCACAGATACGCAGTATTTT.

The chain uses TRBV19 and TRBJ1-1; tentative D call: TRBD1 (6 bases). Per germline, CDR1 LNHDA and CDR2 SQIVND (reference sequence). There are 15 residues in the CDR3. V lost 1 base and J lost 1, with 10 bases in between. The CDR3 DNA follows: TGTGCCAGTAGTATAGCGGCGACAGGGAACACTGAAGCTTTCTTT. It yields the protein CASSIAATGNTEAFF.

This clonotype was seen a few times. The chain combines TRBV7-9 with TRBJ2-2; the D gene is possibly TRBD1 (6 bases). Germline CDR1 SEHNR, CDR2 FQNEAQ (reference sequence). V dropped 5 bases and J dropped 2 bases, with 18 bases sitting between them. The CDR3 runs 17 residues. Written as DNA, the CDR3 is TGTGCCAGCAGCCCCACCTCCGGGACAATAAACACCGGGGAGCTGTTTTTT. Amino acids: CASSPTSGTINTGELFF.

At least ten counts were recorded for this clonotype. The V call is TRBV7-2, the J call TRBJ1-1, with D unclear. Germline CDR1 is SGHTA and CDR2 is FQGNSA. Trimming pared 3 bases from V and 0 bases from J, leaving 11 bases between. The CDR3 spans 15 residues. CDR3 region: CASSFSFRVNTEAFF. The CDR3 DNA is TGTGCCAGCAGCTTCTCATTCAGAGTGAACACTGAAGCTTTCTTT. Supplemented by reference TRBV7-2 and TRBJ1-1, the full variable domain reads GAGVSQSPSNKVTEKGKDVELRCDPISGHTALYWYRQSLGQGLEFLIYFQGNSAPDKSGLPSDRFSAERTGGSVSTLTIQRTQQEDSAVYLCASSFSFRVNTEAFFGQGTRLTVV.

V usage is TRBV4-1 and J usage is TRBJ2-7; possible D gene TRBD1, 5 bases. Germline lookup yields CDR1 MGHRA and CDR2 YSYEKL. With 0 bases removed from V and 2 bases from J, the gap between germline ends came to 17 bases. This CDR3 is built from 17 residues. CDR3 DNA sequence: TGCGCCAGCAGCCAAGATCTTGGAGACAGACTGACCTACGAGCAGTACTTC. Protein product: CASSQDLGDRLTYEQYF.

In its sample, this clonotype was seen a few times. The gene calls are TRBV7-8 and TRBJ1-5; D is unresolved. Deletions cut 5 bases from V and 8 bases from J, with 10 bases between. Germline values: CDR1 SGHVS, CDR2 FQNEAQ. CDR3 length: 12 amino acids. CDR3 region: CASSPLIEPQHF. The CDR3 DNA follows: TGTGCCAGCAGCCCTCTAATCGAGCCCCAGCATTTT. Looking up the rest from reference TRBV7-8 and TRBJ1-5 gives the full variable domain: GAGVSQSPRYKVAKRGQDVALRCDPISGHVSLFWYQQALGQGPEFLTYFQNEAQLDKSGLPSDRFFAERPEGSVSTLKIQRTQQEDSAVYLCASSPLIEPQHFGDGTRLSIL.

The chain recombines TRBV7-6 with TRBJ2-1; D call uncertain. The germline V and J ends were trimmed by 5 bases and 8 bases, with 22 bases remaining between them. There are 16 residues in the CDR3. Germline loops: CDR1 SGHVS, CDR2 FNYEAQ. CDR3 nucleotides: TGTGCCAGCAGCCCCCTTCTCGCGGTCTCGGGCTATGAGCAGTTCTTC. It yields the protein CASSPLLAVSGYEQFF.

The genes are TRBV12-3 or TRBV12-4 and TRBJ2-5, with 8 bases that match TRBD2. V gave up 5 bases and J gave up 8 bases; unmatched junction bases: 10. CDR3 length: 14 residues. The CDR3 here is CASSPVAGPGTQYF. The CDR3 DNA sequence: TGTGCCAGCAGTCCGGTAGCGGGGCCGGGAACCCAGTACTTC.

This sequence joins TRBV4-1 and TRBJ2-3; TRBD1 matches 7 bases. CDR3 length: 17 amino acids. The V and J ends lost 4 bases and 5 bases, in that order; junction bases with no gene match: 15. Germline CDR1 is MGHRA and CDR2 is YSYEKL. As DNA, the CDR3 is TGCGCCAGCAGCCCCACAGTAACAGGGGCAGGGATAGATACGCAGTATTTT. It codes for CASSPTVTGAGIDTQYF.

V usage is TRBV6-2 or TRBV6-3 and J usage is TRBJ2-2; D not certain. The CDR3 is 16 residues long. The V and J ends lost 2 bases and 2 bases respectively, with 12 bases between them. Germline V CDR1 and CDR2: MNHEY, SVGEGT. The DNA for the CDR3 is TGTGCCAGCAGTTACAGGGCTAGTCGAAACACCGGGGAGCTGTTTTTT. Translating it yields CASSYRASRNTGELFF.